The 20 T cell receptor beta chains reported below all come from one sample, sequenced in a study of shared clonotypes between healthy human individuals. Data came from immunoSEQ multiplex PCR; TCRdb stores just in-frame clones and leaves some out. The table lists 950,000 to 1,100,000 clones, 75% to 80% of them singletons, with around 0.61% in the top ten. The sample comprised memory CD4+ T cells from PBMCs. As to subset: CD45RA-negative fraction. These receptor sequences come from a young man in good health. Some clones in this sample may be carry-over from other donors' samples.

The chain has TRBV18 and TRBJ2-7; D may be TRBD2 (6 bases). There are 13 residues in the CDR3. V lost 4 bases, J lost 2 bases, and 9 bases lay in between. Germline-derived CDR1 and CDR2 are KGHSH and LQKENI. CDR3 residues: CASSRVAAYEQYF. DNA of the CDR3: TGTGCCAGCTCACGAGTAGCGGCCTACGAGCAGTACTTC.

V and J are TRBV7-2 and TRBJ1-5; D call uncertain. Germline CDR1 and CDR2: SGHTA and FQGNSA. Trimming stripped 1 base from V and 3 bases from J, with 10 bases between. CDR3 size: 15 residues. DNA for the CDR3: TGTGCCAGCAGCTTAGGGCGGCTCAACAATCAGCCCCAGCATTTT. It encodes CASSLGRLNNQPQHF. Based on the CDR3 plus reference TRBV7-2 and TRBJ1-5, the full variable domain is GAGVSQSPSNKVTEKGKDVELRCDPISGHTALYWYRQSLGQGLEFLIYFQGNSAPDKSGLPSDRFSAERTGGSVSTLTIQRTQQEDSAVYLCASSLGRLNNQPQHFGDGTRLSIL.

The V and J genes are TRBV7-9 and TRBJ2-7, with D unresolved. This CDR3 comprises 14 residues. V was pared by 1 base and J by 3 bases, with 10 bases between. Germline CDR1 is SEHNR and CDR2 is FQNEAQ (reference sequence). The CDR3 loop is CASSLGEVNYEQYF. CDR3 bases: TGTGCCAGCAGCTTAGGAGAAGTGAACTACGAGCAGTACTTC.

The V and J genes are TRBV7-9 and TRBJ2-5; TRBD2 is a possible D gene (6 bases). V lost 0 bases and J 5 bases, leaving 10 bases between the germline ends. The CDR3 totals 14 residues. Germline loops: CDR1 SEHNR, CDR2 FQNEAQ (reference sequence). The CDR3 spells CASSLAAGSETQYF. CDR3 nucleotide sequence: TGTGCCAGCAGCTTAGCGGCGGGGAGCGAGACCCAGTACTTC.

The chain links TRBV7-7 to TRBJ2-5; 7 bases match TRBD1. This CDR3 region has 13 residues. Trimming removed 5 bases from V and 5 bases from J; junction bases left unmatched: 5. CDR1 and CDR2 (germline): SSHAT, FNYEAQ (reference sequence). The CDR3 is CASSGQVGETQYF. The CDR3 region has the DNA TGTGCCAGCAGCGGACAGGTCGGCGAGACCCAGTACTTC.

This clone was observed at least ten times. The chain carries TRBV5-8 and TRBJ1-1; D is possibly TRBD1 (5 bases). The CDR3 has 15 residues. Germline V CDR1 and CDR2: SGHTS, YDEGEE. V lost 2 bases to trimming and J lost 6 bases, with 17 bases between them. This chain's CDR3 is CASSLQSGKGAEAFF. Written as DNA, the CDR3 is TGTGCCAGCAGCTTACAATCAGGGAAAGGGGCTGAAGCTTTCTTT.

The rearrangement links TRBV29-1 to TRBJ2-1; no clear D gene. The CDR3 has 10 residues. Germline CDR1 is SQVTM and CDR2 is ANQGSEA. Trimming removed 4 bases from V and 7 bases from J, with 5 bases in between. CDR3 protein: CSVGENEQFF. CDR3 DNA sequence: TGCAGCGTTGGAGAGAATGAGCAGTTCTTC.

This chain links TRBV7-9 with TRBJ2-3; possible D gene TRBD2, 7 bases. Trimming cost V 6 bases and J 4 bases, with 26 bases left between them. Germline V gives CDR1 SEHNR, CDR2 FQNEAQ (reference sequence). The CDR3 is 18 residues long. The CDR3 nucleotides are TGTGCCAGCAGACGGGGGGCTAGCGGAAAGAGCGGTTCAGATACGCAGTATTTT. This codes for CASRRGASGKSGSDTQYF. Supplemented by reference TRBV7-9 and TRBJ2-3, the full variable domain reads DTGVSQNPRHKITKRGQNVTFRCDPISEHNRLYWYRQTLGQGPEFLTYFQNEAQLEKSRLLSDRFSAERPKGSFSTLEIQRTEQGDSAMYLCASRRGASGKSGSDTQYFGPGTRLTVL.

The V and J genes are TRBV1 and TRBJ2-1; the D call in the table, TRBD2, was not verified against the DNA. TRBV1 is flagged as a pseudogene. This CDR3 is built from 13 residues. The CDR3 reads CTGIAGEYNEQFF. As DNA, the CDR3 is TGCACCGGGATAGCGGGGGAATACAATGAGCAGTTCTTC.

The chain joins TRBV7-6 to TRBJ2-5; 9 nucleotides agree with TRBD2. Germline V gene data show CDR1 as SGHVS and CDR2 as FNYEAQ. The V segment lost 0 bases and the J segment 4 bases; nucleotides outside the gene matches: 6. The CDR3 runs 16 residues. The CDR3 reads CASSLALAGSAETQYF. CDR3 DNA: TGTGCCAGCAGCTTAGCGCTAGCGGGAAGTGCAGAGACCCAGTACTTC.

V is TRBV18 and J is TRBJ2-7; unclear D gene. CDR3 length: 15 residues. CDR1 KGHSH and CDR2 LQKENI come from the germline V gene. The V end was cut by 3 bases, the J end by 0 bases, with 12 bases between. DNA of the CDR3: TGTGCCAGCTCACCCATCCAGGACGGCTCCTACGAGCAGTACTTC. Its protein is CASSPIQDGSYEQYF.

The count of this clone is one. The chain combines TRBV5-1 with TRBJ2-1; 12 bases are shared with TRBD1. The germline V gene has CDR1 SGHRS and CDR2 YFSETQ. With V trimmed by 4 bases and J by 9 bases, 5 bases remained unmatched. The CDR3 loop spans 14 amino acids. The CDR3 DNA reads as TGCGCCAGCAGCCTAGGGACAGGGGGCATTGAGCAGTTCTTC. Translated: CASSLGTGGIEQFF. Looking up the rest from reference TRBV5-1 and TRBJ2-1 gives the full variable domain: KAGVTQTPRYLIKTRGQQVTLSCSPISGHRSVSWYQQTPGQGLQFLFEYFSETQRNKGNFPGRFSGRQFSNSRSEMNVSTLELGDSALYLCASSLGTGGIEQFFGPGTRLTVL.

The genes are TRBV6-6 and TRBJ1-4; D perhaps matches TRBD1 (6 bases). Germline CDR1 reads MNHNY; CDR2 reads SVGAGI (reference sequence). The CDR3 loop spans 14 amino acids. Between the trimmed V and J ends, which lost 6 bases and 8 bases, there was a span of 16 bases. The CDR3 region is CASSSQGAGEKLFF. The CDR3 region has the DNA TGTGCCAGCAGCTCACAGGGAGCCGGGGAAAAACTGTTTTTT.

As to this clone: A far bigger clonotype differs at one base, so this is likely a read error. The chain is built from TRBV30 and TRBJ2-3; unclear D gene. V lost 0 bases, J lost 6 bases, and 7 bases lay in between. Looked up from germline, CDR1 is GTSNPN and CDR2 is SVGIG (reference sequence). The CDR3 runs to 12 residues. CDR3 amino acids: CAWSVFTDTQYF. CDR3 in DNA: TGTGCCTGGAGTGTATTCACGGATACGCAGTATTTT.

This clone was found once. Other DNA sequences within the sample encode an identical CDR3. The CDR3 region is CASSLRGATNEKLFF. DNA for the CDR3: TGTGCCAGCAGCTTACGGGGGGCAACTAATGAAAAACTGTTTTTT. The chain links TRBV7-9 to TRBJ1-4, with a possible D match to TRBD1 (5 bases). V shed 2 bases and J shed 0 bases, with 7 bases lying between them. This CDR3 is built from 15 residues. CDR1 is SEHNR, CDR2 FQNEAQ, per germline (reference sequence).

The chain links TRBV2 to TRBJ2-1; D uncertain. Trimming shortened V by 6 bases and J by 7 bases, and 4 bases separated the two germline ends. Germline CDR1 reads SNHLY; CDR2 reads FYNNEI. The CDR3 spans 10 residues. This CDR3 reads CASRANEQFF. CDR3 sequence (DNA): TGTGCCAGCAGGGCGAATGAGCAGTTCTTC.

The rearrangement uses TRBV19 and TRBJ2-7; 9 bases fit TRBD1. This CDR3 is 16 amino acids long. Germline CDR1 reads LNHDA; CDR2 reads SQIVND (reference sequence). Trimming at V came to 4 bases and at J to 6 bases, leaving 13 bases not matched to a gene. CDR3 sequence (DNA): TGTGCCAGTAGTAAATTATCCGGGGACAGGGTCCCCGAGCAGTACTTC. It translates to CASSKLSGDRVPEQYF.

The CDR3 region has the DNA TGTGCCAGCAGTTTATTAGCGGGACTTACCTACGAGCAGTACTTC. Translation gives CASSLLAGLTYEQYF. The chain recombines TRBV28 with TRBJ2-7, with 8 positions matching TRBD2. The CDR3 consists of 15 residues. CDR1 MDHEN and CDR2 SYDVKM come from the germline V gene. V gave up 1 base and J gave up 2 bases; unmatched junction bases: 4. Looking up the rest from reference TRBV28 and TRBJ2-7 gives the full variable domain: DVKVTQSSRYLVKRTGEKVFLECVQDMDHENMFWYRQDPGLGLRLIYFSYDVKMKEKGDIPEGYSVSREKKERFSLILESASTNQTSMYLCASSLLAGLTYEQYFGPGTRLTVT.

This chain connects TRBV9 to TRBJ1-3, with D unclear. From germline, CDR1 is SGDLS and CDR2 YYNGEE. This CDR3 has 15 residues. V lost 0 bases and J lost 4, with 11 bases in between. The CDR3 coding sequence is TGTGCCAGCAGCGTAGCCCCCGTAGGAGGAAACACCATATATTTT. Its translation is CASSVAPVGGNTIYF.

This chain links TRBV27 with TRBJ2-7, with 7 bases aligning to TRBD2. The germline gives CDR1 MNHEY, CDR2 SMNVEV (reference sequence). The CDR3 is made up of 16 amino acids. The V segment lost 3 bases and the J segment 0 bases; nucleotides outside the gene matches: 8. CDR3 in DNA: TGTGCCAGCAGTTTTTCCGGGGGAGGGGCCTCCTACGAGCAGTACTTC. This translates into CASSFSGGGASYEQYF.